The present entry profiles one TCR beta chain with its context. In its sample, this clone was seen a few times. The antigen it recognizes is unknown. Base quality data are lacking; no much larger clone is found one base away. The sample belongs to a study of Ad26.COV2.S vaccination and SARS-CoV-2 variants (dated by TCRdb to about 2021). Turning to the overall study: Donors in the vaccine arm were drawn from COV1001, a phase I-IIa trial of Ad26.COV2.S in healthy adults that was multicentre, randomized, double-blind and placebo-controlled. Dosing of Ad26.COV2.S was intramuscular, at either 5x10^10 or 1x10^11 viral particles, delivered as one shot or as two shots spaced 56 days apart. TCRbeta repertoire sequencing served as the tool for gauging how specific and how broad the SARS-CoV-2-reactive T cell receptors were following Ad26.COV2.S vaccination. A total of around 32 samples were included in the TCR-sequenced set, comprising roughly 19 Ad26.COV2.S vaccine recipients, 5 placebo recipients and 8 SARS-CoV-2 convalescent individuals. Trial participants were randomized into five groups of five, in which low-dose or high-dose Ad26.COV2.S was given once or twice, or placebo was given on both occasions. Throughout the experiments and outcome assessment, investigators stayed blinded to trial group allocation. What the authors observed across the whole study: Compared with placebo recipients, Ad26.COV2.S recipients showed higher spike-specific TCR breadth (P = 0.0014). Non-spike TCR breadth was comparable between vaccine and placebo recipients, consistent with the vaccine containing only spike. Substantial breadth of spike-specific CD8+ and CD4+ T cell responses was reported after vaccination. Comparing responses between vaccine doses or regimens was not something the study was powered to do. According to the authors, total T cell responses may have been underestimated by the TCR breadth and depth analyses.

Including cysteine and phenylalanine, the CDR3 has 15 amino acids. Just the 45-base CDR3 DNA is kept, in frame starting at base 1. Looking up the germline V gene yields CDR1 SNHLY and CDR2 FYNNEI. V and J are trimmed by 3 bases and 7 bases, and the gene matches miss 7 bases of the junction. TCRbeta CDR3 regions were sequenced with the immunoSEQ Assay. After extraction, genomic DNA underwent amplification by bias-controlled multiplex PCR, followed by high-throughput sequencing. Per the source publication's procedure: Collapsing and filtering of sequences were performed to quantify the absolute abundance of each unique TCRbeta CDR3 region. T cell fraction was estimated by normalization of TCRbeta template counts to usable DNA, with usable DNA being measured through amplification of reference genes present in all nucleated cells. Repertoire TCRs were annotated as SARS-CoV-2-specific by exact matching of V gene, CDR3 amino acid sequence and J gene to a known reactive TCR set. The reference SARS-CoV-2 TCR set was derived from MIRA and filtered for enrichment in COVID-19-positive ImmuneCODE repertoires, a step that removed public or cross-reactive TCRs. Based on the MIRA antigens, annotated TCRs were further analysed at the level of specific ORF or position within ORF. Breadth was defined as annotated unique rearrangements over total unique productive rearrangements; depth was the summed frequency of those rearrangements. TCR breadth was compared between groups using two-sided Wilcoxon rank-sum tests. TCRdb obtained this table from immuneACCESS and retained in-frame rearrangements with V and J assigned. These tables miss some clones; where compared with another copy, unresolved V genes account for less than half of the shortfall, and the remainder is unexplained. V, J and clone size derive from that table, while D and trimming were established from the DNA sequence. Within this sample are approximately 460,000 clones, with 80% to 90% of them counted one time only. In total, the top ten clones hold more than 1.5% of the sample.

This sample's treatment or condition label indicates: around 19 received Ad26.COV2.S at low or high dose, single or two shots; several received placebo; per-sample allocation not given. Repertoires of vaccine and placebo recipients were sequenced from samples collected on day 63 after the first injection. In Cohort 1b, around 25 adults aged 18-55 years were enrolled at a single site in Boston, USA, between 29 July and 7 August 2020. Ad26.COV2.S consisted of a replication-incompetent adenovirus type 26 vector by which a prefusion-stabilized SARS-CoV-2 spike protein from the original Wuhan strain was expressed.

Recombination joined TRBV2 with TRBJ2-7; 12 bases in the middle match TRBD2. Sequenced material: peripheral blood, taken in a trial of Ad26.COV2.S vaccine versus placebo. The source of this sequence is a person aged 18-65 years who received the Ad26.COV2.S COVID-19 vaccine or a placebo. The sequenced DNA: TGTGCCAGCAGTGATATCCTAGCGGGGGGGCGGGAGCAGTACTTC. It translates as CASSDILAGGREQYF.